This entry lists 11 T cell receptor beta chains sequenced from one sample in a study of OX40 agonist ivuxolimab in advanced cancers. The repertoire was sequenced with immunoSEQ multiplex PCR; TCRdb's copy has only in-frame clones and lacks some. Of under 70,000 clones in the sample, approximately 84% were seen once. Material: CD4+ or CD8+ T cells sorted from blood, obtained in a trial of the OX40 agonist ivuxolimab. These receptors all stem from an adult with an advanced solid tumor such as melanoma, head and neck, liver or kidney cancer.

This clone was found once. This chain connects TRBV6-7 to TRBJ1-4; 11 nucleotides match TRBD1. TRBV6-7 is an ORF; its function is uncertain. This CDR3 is 16 amino acids long. V lost 2 bases, J lost 11 bases, and 10 bases stayed unmatched. This chain's CDR3 is CASSYRPGQGAGKLFF. CDR3 in DNA: TGTGCCAGCAGTTACCGTCCAGGACAGGGGGCGGGGAAACTGTTTTTT.

V gene TRBV5-6 combines with J gene TRBJ2-5; D ambiguous. Germline V CDR1 and CDR2: SGHDT, YYEEEE. Deletions cut 5 bases from V and 2 bases from J, with 4 bases between. There are 11 residues in the CDR3. The CDR3 here is CASRYQETQYF. CDR3 DNA: TGTGCCAGCAGGTATCAAGAGACCCAGTACTTC.

DNA for the CDR3: TGCAGCGCGACTAGCGGGGGGGTGAACACCGGGGAGCTGTTTTTT. It translates to CSATSGGVNTGELFF. The rearrangement joins TRBV29-1 to TRBJ2-2; 14 positions agree with TRBD2. Germline trimming cut 7 bases from V and 1 base from J; bases unmatched to any gene: 2. Germline V CDR1 and CDR2: SQVTM, ANQGSEA. CDR3 length: 15 residues.

The chain couples TRBV6-1 to TRBJ2-2, with D unresolved. CDR1 MNHNS and CDR2 SASEGT come from the germline V gene. Trimming cost V 4 bases and J 3 bases, with 6 bases left between them. The CDR3 has 13 amino acids. CDR3 residues: CASSALDTGELFF. As DNA, the CDR3 is TGTGCCAGCAGTGCGCTTGACACCGGGGAGCTGTTTTTT.

V usage is TRBV6-5 and J usage is TRBJ1-2; tentative D call: TRBD1 (6 bases). Germline CDR1 reads MNHEY; CDR2 reads SVGAGI. V was clipped by 0 bases and J by 4 bases, with 9 bases between them. There are 14 residues in the CDR3. The CDR3 spells CASSYSGGTYGYTF. In DNA, the CDR3 is TGTGCCAGCAGTTACTCAGGGGGGACCTATGGCTACACCTTC.

DNA for the CDR3: TGTGCCAGCAGCGTAGGTGTAAGCGGGGGGGCTAGAAATGAGCAGTTCTTC. Translated, it gives CASSVGVSGGARNEQFF. This chain connects TRBV9 to TRBJ2-1; the match to TRBD2 covers 10 bases. CDR1 SGDLS and CDR2 YYNGEE come from the germline V gene. V was pared by 0 bases and J by 7 bases, with 10 bases of the junction left unmatched. The CDR3 loop spans 17 amino acids.

V is TRBV7-2 and J is TRBJ1-5; 8 nucleotides line up with TRBD1. This CDR3 has 15 amino acids. The junction had 3 bases not matched to a gene; V was cut back by 3 bases and J by 2 bases. Germline V lookup: CDR1 SGHTA, CDR2 FQGNSA. The DNA of the CDR3 is TGTGCCAGCAGCTTTTCGACAGGGGGCAATCAGCCCCAGCATTTT. Translated: CASSFSTGGNQPQHF.

V gene TRBV5-5 combines with J gene TRBJ1-6, with D hard to call. The germline V gene encodes CDR1 SGHKS and CDR2 YYEKEE (reference sequence). The CDR3 is made up of 14 amino acids. Trimming pared 1 base from V and 9 bases from J, leaving 11 bases between. CDR3: CASSLFLRGSPLHF. The CDR3 nucleotides read TGTGCCAGCAGCTTGTTTCTAAGAGGTTCACCCCTCCACTTT. The complete variable domain, with remaining parts taken from reference TRBV5-5 and TRBJ1-6, reads DAGVTQSPTHLIKTRGQQVTLRCSPISGHKSVSWYQQVLGQGPQFIFQYYEKEERGRGNFPDRFSARQFPNYSSELNVNALLLGDSALYLCASSLFLRGSPLHFGNGTRLTVT.

This chain connects TRBV7-6 to TRBJ2-1; TRBD1 or TRBD2 may be the D gene (5 bases each). The CDR3 length is 22 residues. The germline CDR1 and CDR2 sequences are SGHVS and FNYEAQ. Trimming left V 3 bases short and J 1 base short, with 31 bases between. DNA for the CDR3: TGTGCCAGCAGCTTGAAACGGATATCCGGGACCGCGGAACCTGAATCCTACAATGAGCAGTTCTTC. Amino acid sequence: CASSLKRISGTAEPESYNEQFF.

The chain combines TRBV6-6 with TRBJ1-6; D uncertain. The CDR3 spans 15 residues. Germline CDR1 and CDR2: MNHNY and SVGAGI (reference sequence). Trimming pared 7 bases from V and 0 bases from J, leaving 10 bases between. CDR3 amino acids: CASTPGSSYNSPLHF. The CDR3 DNA is TGTGCCAGCACACCCGGGAGCTCCTATAATTCACCCCTCCACTTT.

The CDR3 sequence is CASSTMWGGAKETQYF. CDR3 sequence (DNA): TGCGCCAGCAGCACCATGTGGGGGGGGGCCAAAGAGACCCAGTACTTC. The V gene is TRBV5-1, the J gene TRBJ2-5; D possibly corresponds to TRBD2 (7 bases). The V gene lost 4 bases and the J gene lost 3 bases, with 19 bases spanning the gap. The V gene's germline CDR1 is SGHRS and CDR2 YFSETQ. This CDR3 has 16 residues. The full variable domain, completed using reference TRBV5-1 and TRBJ2-5, is KAGVTQTPRYLIKTRGQQVTLSCSPISGHRSVSWYQQTPGQGLQFLFEYFSETQRNKGNFPGRFSGRQFSNSRSEMNVSTLELGDSALYLCASSTMWGGAKETQYFGPGTRLLVL.